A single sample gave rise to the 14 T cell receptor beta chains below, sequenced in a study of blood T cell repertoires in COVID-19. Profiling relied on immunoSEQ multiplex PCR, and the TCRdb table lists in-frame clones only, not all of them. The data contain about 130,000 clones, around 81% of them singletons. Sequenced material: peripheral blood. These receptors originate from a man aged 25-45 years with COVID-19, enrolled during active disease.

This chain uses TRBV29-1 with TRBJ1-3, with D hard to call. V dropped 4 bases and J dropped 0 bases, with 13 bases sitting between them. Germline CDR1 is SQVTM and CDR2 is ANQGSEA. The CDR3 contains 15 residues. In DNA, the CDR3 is TGCAGCGTTGTCTACGAAATTTACTCTGGAAACACCATATATTTT. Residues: CSVVYEIYSGNTIYF.

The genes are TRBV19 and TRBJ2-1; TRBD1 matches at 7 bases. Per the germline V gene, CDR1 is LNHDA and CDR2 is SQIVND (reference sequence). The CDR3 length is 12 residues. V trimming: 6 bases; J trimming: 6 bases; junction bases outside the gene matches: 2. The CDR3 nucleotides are TGTGCCAGTAGGACAGGGATCAATGAGCAGTTCTTC. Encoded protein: CASRTGINEQFF.

The CDR3: CASRVNGGFSYEQYF. CDR3 coding DNA: TGCGCCAGCAGAGTAAACGGGGGGTTTTCCTACGAGCAGTACTTC. The rearrangement joins TRBV5-1 to TRBJ2-7; TRBD2 aligns across 7 bases. V shed 5 bases and J 1 base; nucleotides not matched to a gene: 9. The CDR3 length is 15 residues. Germline-derived CDR1 and CDR2 are SGHRS and YFSETQ.

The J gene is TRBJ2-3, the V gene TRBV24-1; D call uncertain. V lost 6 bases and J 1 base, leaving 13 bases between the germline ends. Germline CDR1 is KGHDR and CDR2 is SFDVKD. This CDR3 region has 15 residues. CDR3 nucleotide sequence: TGTGCCACCAGTCCAGAGGAAGTGGGCACAGATACGCAGTATTTT. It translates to CATSPEEVGTDTQYF.

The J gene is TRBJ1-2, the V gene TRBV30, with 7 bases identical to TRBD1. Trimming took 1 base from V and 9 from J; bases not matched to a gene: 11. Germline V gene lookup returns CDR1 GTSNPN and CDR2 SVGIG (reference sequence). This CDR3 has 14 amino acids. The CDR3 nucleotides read TGTGCCTGGAGTGCTGGAAAGGGGGCAGGGAGCTACACCTTC. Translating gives CAWSAGKGAGSYTF.

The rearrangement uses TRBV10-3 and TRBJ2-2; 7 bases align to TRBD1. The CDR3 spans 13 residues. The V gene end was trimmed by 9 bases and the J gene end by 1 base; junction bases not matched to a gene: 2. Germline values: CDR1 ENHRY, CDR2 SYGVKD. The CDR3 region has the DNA TGTGCCATGGGACAGCGGAACACCGGGGAGCTGTTTTTT. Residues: CAMGQRNTGELFF.

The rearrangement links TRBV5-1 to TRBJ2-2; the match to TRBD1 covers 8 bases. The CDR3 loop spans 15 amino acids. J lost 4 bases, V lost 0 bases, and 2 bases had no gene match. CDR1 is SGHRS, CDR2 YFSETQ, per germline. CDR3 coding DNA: TGCGCCAGCAGCTTGGAACAGGGGGGCACCGGGGAGCTGTTTTTT. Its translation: CASSLEQGGTGELFF.

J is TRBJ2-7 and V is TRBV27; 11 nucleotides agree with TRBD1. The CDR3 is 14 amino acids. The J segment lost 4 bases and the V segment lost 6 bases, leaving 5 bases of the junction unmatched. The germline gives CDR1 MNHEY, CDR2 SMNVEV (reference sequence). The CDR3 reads CASRGGDRGYEQYF. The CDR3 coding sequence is TGTGCCAGCAGGGGAGGGGACAGGGGGTACGAGCAGTACTTC.

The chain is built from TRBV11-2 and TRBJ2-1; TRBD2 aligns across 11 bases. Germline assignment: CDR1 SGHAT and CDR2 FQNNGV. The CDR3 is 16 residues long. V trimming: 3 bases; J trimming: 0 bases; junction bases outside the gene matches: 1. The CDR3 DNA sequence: TGTGCCAGCAGCTTTAGCGGGGGGGCCTCCTACAATGAGCAGTTCTTC. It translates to CASSFSGGASYNEQFF.

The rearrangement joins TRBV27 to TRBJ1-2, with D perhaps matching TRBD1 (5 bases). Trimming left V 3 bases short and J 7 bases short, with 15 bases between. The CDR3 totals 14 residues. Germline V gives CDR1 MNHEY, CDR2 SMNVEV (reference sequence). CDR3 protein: CASSFHSEGAGYTF. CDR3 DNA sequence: TGTGCCAGCAGTTTCCACAGCGAAGGGGCTGGCTACACCTTC.

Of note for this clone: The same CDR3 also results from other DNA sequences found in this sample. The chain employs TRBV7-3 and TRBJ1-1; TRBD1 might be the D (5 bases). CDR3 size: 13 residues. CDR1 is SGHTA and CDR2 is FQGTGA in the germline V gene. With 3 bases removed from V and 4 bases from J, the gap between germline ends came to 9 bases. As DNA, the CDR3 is TGTGCCAGCAGCTTCCTCCAGGGCACTGAAGCTTTCTTT. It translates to CASSFLQGTEAFF.

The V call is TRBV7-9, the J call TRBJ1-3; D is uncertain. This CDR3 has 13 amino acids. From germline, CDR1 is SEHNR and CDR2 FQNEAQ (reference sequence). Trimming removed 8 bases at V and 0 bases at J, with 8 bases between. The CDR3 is CASVAGSGNTIYF. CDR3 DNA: TGTGCCAGCGTCGCCGGCTCTGGAAACACCATATATTTT.

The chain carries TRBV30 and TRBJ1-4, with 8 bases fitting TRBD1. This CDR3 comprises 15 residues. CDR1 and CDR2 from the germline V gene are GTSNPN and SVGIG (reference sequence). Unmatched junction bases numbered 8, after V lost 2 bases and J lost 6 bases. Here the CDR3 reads CAWSTMDREYEKLFF. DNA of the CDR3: TGTGCCTGGAGTACGATGGACAGGGAGTATGAAAAACTGTTTTTT.

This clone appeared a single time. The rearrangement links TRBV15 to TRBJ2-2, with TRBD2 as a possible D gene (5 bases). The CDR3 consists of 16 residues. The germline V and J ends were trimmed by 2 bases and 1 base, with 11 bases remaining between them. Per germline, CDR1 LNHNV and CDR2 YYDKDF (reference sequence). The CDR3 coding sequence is TGTGCCACCAGCAGACTAGGACGGGGGAACACCGGGGAGCTGTTTTTT. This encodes CATSRLGRGNTGELFF.